Following are 30 T cell receptor beta chains from one sample sequenced in a study of T cell responses to AZD1222 COVID-19 vaccine. Produced via immunoSEQ multiplex PCR; TCRdb's table is partial and in-frame only. In the table there are approximately 67,000 clones, 86% of which are singletons. The source material was peripheral blood, sampled on day 0 of AZD1222 vaccination. The receptors stem from an adult in good health.

The chain carries TRBV29-1 and TRBJ2-7; D is ambiguous. Germline values: CDR1 SQVTM, CDR2 ANQGSEA. The V end lost 4 bases, the J end lost 4 bases, and 11 bases lay between the germline ends. The CDR3 runs 12 residues. This chain's CDR3 is CSVGLDLYEQYF. CDR3 DNA sequence: TGCAGCGTTGGTCTGGATTTGTACGAGCAGTACTTC.

The chain combines TRBV4-1 with TRBJ1-1, with 9 bases matching TRBD1. CDR3 length: 16 amino acids. V gave up 4 bases and J gave up 4 bases; unmatched junction bases: 10. CDR1 is MGHRA and CDR2 is YSYEKL in the germline V gene. The CDR3 coding sequence is TGCGCCAGCAGCCGAGATCCACAGGGGGCCGGCACTGAAGCTTTCTTT. It yields the protein CASSRDPQGAGTEAFF.

This sequence joins TRBV2 and TRBJ1-5; no definite D call. Between the trimmed V and J ends, which lost 8 bases and 0 bases, there was a span of 11 bases. CDR1 and CDR2 (germline): SNHLY, FYNNEI. The CDR3 has 14 residues. This CDR3 reads CASAYGDSNQPQHF. For the CDR3, the DNA is TGTGCCAGCGCTTACGGAGATAGCAATCAGCCCCAGCATTTT.

The rearrangement links TRBV12-3 or TRBV12-4 to TRBJ2-7, with D uncertain. V lost 3 bases and J lost 3, with 9 bases in between. CDR3 length equals 13 residues. CDR3 amino acids: CASSLRFDYEQYF. The CDR3 coding sequence is TGTGCCAGCAGTTTGAGGTTCGACTACGAGCAGTACTTC.

V is TRBV3-1 (or the pseudogene TRBV3-2) and J is TRBJ1-5; 12 bases align to TRBD1. Unmatched junction bases numbered 3, after V lost 3 bases and J lost 3 bases. Germline CDR1 and CDR2: LGHDT and YNNKEL (reference sequence). This CDR3 is built from 16 residues. The CDR3 DNA follows: TGTGCCAGCAGCCAGGGGACAGGGGGCGCCAATCAGCCCCAGCATTTT. Translating gives CASSQGTGGANQPQHF.

The chain links TRBV28 to TRBJ2-1; no clear D. The CDR3 has 11 residues. V dropped 2 bases and J dropped 7 bases, with 3 bases sitting between them. Germline V gene sequence: CDR1 MDHEN, CDR2 SYDVKM. CDR3 sequence: CASSLVNEQFF. The CDR3 DNA reads TGTGCCAGCAGTTTAGTAAATGAGCAGTTCTTC.

The J gene is TRBJ1-5, the V gene TRBV2; possible D gene TRBD1, 5 bases. CDR1 is SNHLY, CDR2 FYNNEI, per germline. Trimming removed 6 bases from V and 6 bases from J, with 18 bases in between. This CDR3 is 15 amino acids long. Here the CDR3 reads CASRPIRGRTQPQHF. The DNA of the CDR3 is TGTGCCAGCAGACCTATCCGGGGGAGAACTCAGCCCCAGCATTTT. Drawing the rest from reference TRBV2 and TRBJ1-5, the complete variable domain is EPEVTQTPSHQVTQMGQEVILRCVPISNHLYFYWYRQILGQKVEFLVSFYNNEISEKSEIFDDQFSVERPDGSNFTLKIRSTKLEDSAMYFCASRPIRGRTQPQHFGDGTRLSIL.

V and J are TRBV28 and TRBJ1-1; tentative D call: TRBD1 (5 bases). Germline-derived CDR1 and CDR2 are MDHEN and SYDVKM. The V gene lost 3 bases and the J gene lost 4 bases, with 12 bases spanning the gap. This CDR3 comprises 14 residues. CDR3 coding DNA: TGTGCCAGCAGTTTGGAGGGGAGGAGCACTGAAGCTTTCTTT. It translates to CASSLEGRSTEAFF.

This clone was detected once. The rearrangement links TRBV19 to TRBJ1-2; D not certain. The germline V and J ends were trimmed by 7 bases and 4 bases, with 10 bases remaining between them. Germline V gene sequence: CDR1 LNHDA, CDR2 SQIVND (reference sequence). This CDR3 has 12 residues. The CDR3, as DNA: TGTGCCAGTAAAGGGATGGGCTATGGCTACACCTTC. Encoded protein: CASKGMGYGYTF.

This clone has just a few counts. The chain has TRBV4-2 and TRBJ1-2; the match to TRBD1 covers 8 bases. Trimming took 0 bases from V and 8 from J; bases not matched to a gene: 8. CDR1 is LGHNA, CDR2 YNFKEQ, per germline. The CDR3 is 15 residues long. CDR3 coding DNA: TGTGCCAGCAGCCAAGATAGGCAGGGGGCGGGAGGCTACACCTTC. Translating it yields CASSQDRQGAGGYTF.

This chain connects TRBV7-2 to TRBJ2-6; 13 positions agree with TRBD2. The CDR3 runs to 19 residues. The germline CDR1 and CDR2 sequences are SGHTA and FQGNSA. Germline trimming cut 5 bases from V and 4 bases from J; bases unmatched to any gene: 11. For the CDR3, the DNA is TGTGCCAGCAGCCAAATCGGACTAGCGGGAGTTCAGGGGGCCAACGTCCTGACTTTC. This gives the protein CASSQIGLAGVQGANVLTF.

The rearrangement links TRBV4-3 to TRBJ2-7; 11 positions agree with TRBD2. V dropped 1 base and J dropped 4; count of bases not matched to a gene: 12. The CDR3 extends over 18 amino acids. Germline V gives CDR1 LGHNA, CDR2 YSLEER. The CDR3 region is CASSQGRDLAGGLYEQYF. In DNA, the CDR3 is TGCGCCAGCAGCCAAGGCCGCGATCTAGCGGGAGGTCTGTACGAGCAGTACTTC.

The gene calls are TRBV3-1 (or the pseudogene TRBV3-2) and TRBJ2-7; D unclear. CDR1 and CDR2 from the germline V gene are LGHDT and YNNKEL (reference sequence). Between the trimmed V and J ends, which lost 1 base and 6 bases, there was a span of 16 bases. This CDR3 has 15 amino acids. The CDR3 DNA reads as TGTGCCAGCAGCCAAGCTTTGGCAGGCCCCCTCGAGCAGTACTTC. It specifies CASSQALAGPLEQYF.

The chain has TRBV2 and TRBJ2-7; either TRBD1 or TRBD2 may supply D (6 bases each). This CDR3 is built from 15 residues. From germline, CDR1 is SNHLY and CDR2 FYNNEI. The ends were cut back, 2 bases at V and 1 base at J, with 12 bases in the middle. CDR3 sequence (DNA): TGTGCCAGCAGTGAATTCGGGGGCGCTTCCTACGAGCAGTACTTC. This codes for CASSEFGGASYEQYF. Full variable domain (missing parts from reference TRBV2 and TRBJ2-7): EPEVTQTPSHQVTQMGQEVILRCVPISNHLYFYWYRQILGQKVEFLVSFYNNEISEKSEIFDDQFSVERPDGSNFTLKIRSTKLEDSAMYFCASSEFGGASYEQYFGPGTRLTVT.

The V and J genes are TRBV4-1 and TRBJ2-7, with D possibly TRBD1 on 6 matching bases. The CDR3 runs 17 residues. Germline lookup yields CDR1 MGHRA and CDR2 YSYEKL. The V gene lost 4 bases and the J gene lost 0 bases, with 19 bases spanning the gap. CDR3 sequence (DNA): TGCGCCAGCAGCCCAGGAGCTACGGGACACCTCTCCTACGAGCAGTACTTC. Amino acid sequence: CASSPGATGHLSYEQYF.

The J gene is TRBJ2-3, the V gene TRBV2, with a weak D call TRBD2 (5 bases). The germline V gene has CDR1 SNHLY and CDR2 FYNNEI. This CDR3 contains 16 residues. Trimming pared 3 bases from V and 3 bases from J, leaving 16 bases between. This CDR3 reads CASSDGPKRRTDTQYF. DNA of the CDR3: TGTGCCAGCAGTGATGGGCCTAAGCGGCGGACAGATACGCAGTATTTT.

CDR3 coding DNA: TGTGCCAGCAGCCGCTACAGGGGGAACACTGAAGCTTTCTTT. As protein: CASSRYRGNTEAFF. The rearrangement uses TRBV11-2 and TRBJ1-1, with TRBD1 identical over 7 bases. The germline V gene has CDR1 SGHAT and CDR2 FQNNGV. V trimming: 5 bases; J trimming: 1 base; junction bases outside the gene matches: 4. The CDR3 extends over 14 amino acids. Filled out from reference TRBV11-2 and TRBJ1-1, the complete variable domain reads EAGVAQSPRYKIIEKRQSVAFWCNPISGHATLYWYQQILGQGPKLLIQFQNNGVVDDSQLPKDRFSAERLKGVDSTLKIQPAKLEDSAVYLCASSRYRGNTEAFFGQGTRLTVV.

This chain connects TRBV5-1 to TRBJ2-2, with no clear D. V lost 4 bases and J lost 6, with 7 bases in between. The CDR3 length is 12 residues. CDR1 is SGHRS, CDR2 YFSETQ, per germline. CDR3 coding DNA: TGCGCCAGCAGCCCCCTTCCCGGGGAGCTGTTTTTT. It is translated as CASSPLPGELFF. Full variable domain (remainder filled in from reference TRBV5-1 and TRBJ2-2): KAGVTQTPRYLIKTRGQQVTLSCSPISGHRSVSWYQQTPGQGLQFLFEYFSETQRNKGNFPGRFSGRQFSNSRSEMNVSTLELGDSALYLCASSPLPGELFFGEGSRLTVL.

The V gene is TRBV4-3, the J gene TRBJ2-7; 10 nucleotides align to TRBD2. Germline trimming cut 1 base from V and 3 bases from J; bases unmatched to any gene: 6. The CDR3 totals 16 residues. Germline V lookup: CDR1 LGHNA, CDR2 YSLEER. CDR3: CASSQGLSSGSYEQYF. CDR3 bases: TGCGCCAGCAGCCAAGGTCTGTCTAGCGGGAGCTACGAGCAGTACTTC.

CDR3 coding DNA: TGTGCCTGGGACGGCAACAGGGGATTCACAGATACGCAGTATTTT. Amino acid sequence: CAWDGNRGFTDTQYF. V usage is TRBV30 and J usage is TRBJ2-3, with TRBD1 identical over 7 bases. This CDR3 spans 15 amino acids. CDR1 and CDR2 (germline): GTSNPN, SVGIG (reference sequence). The V and J ends lost 5 bases and 2 bases, in that order; junction bases with no gene match: 10.

The chain has TRBV7-3 and TRBJ2-3; either TRBD1 or TRBD2 may fit D (5 bases each). V was clipped by 1 base and J by 7 bases, with 9 bases between them. The CDR3 sequence is 13 residues long. The germline CDR1 and CDR2 sequences are SGHTA and FQGTGA. The chain's CDR3 is CASSLNPGHTQYF. CDR3 bases: TGTGCCAGCAGCTTAAATCCGGGACATACGCAGTATTTT.

The chain recombines TRBV28 with TRBJ1-2; D is possibly TRBD1 (5 bases). V was clipped by 4 bases and J by 3 bases, with 12 bases between them. Germline V gene data show CDR1 as MDHEN and CDR2 as SYDVKM. This CDR3 has 14 amino acids. The chain's CDR3 is CASSSLGGDYGYTF. CDR3 in DNA: TGTGCCAGCAGTTCCCTCGGGGGGGACTATGGCTACACCTTC.

The chain recombines TRBV10-3 with TRBJ2-7; 10 positions agree with TRBD2. V lost 4 bases to trimming and J lost 3 bases; unmatched junction nucleotides: 3. The CDR3 spans 14 residues. Germline V gene data show CDR1 as ENHRY and CDR2 as SYGVKD. The CDR3, as DNA: TGTGCCATCAGTGTAGGACTAGCGGTCTACGAGCAGTACTTC. Its protein product is CAISVGLAVYEQYF.

This rearrangement joins TRBV11-2 to TRBJ1-4; D not certain. This CDR3 is 14 amino acids long. Germline assignment: CDR1 SGHAT and CDR2 FQNNGV. V was cut by 3 bases and J by 0 bases, with 5 bases left in between. In DNA, the CDR3 is TGTGCCAGCAGCTTCAGTGCAACTAATGAAAAACTGTTTTTT. The encoded protein is CASSFSATNEKLFF.

The rearrangement joins TRBV6-5 to TRBJ2-5; D is uncertain. Germline lookup yields CDR1 MNHEY and CDR2 SVGAGI. Trimming took off 7 bases at V and 5 bases at J, with 8 bases between the two ends. This CDR3 has 11 amino acids. CDR3 coding DNA: TGTGCCAGCACTCAAAGGGAGACCCAGTACTTC. It is translated as CASTQRETQYF.

This chain connects TRBV3-1 (or the pseudogene TRBV3-2) to TRBJ2-1; 7 positions agree with TRBD1. The CDR3 runs to 15 residues. Unmatched junction bases numbered 7, after V lost 2 bases and J lost 6 bases. CDR1 and CDR2 (germline): LGHDT, YNNKEL (reference sequence). Here the CDR3 reads CASSQSEGAFNEQFF. DNA for the CDR3: TGTGCCAGCAGCCAAAGCGAGGGGGCCTTCAATGAGCAGTTCTTC.

The chain has TRBV6-6 and TRBJ1-5; the D gene is possibly TRBD1 (6 bases). Germline V gives CDR1 MNHNY, CDR2 SVGAGI (reference sequence). The germline V and J ends were trimmed by 2 bases and 4 bases, with 6 bases remaining between them. The CDR3 is made up of 13 amino acids. The CDR3 DNA reads as TGTGCCAGCAGTTACAGGGGGAATCAGCCCCAGCATTTT. This codes for CASSYRGNQPQHF.

This chain connects TRBV30 to TRBJ1-1; 7 nucleotides line up with TRBD1. J lost 1 base, V lost 1 base, and 9 bases had no gene match. The CDR3 loop spans 16 amino acids. Germline CDR1 GTSNPN, CDR2 SVGIG (reference sequence). The CDR3 reads CAWSDYSGQANTEAFF. The CDR3 DNA follows: TGTGCCTGGAGTGATTACTCAGGACAGGCGAACACTGAAGCTTTCTTT.

J is TRBJ2-1 and V is TRBV11-2; D remains unclear. The germline V gene has CDR1 SGHAT and CDR2 FQNNGV. Trimming removed 5 bases at V and 5 bases at J, with 16 bases between. CDR3 size: 15 residues. This chain's CDR3 is CASSVASLRNNEQFF. The CDR3 DNA sequence: TGTGCCAGCAGCGTGGCCTCCCTTCGGAACAATGAGCAGTTCTTC.

The V call is TRBV28, the J call TRBJ2-3, with D hard to call. Trimming took off 2 bases at V and 6 bases at J, with 3 bases between the two ends. Germline CDR1 and CDR2: MDHEN and SYDVKM. The CDR3 extends over 11 amino acids. The CDR3 DNA reads as TGTGCCAGCAGTTTAACGGATACGCAGTATTTT. Translated, it gives CASSLTDTQYF.